This TCR beta chain was profiled in a study of post-analysis software for immune sequencing data. Study details: Recorded subtypes: relapsing-remitting, secondary progressive, progressive-relapsing; some patients unannotated. Overall study findings and caveats: Compared with controls, patients showed significantly lower normalized Chao1 diversity. By F measure, strong co-clustering occurred among samples prepared in the same batch. The five TRBV segments detected at higher frequency in patients than in controls included TRBV5-6, TRBV5-1 and TRBV20-1.

The CDR3 has 16 residues. Germline CDR1 SEHNR, CDR2 FQNEAQ (reference sequence). The authors incorporated unique molecular identifiers into the TCR beta cDNA libraries. Once about 0.95 to 10 million T cells were used, hundreds of thousands of cDNA molecules resulted. TCRdb itself ran the PCR reads through MiXCR, one entry per CDR3 protein. Of a few hundred thousand distinct CDR3 sequences listed, about a third are singletons. As to this clonotype: The antigen remains unidentified. The junction departs from germline at one end; a sequencing error may be responsible.

V usage is TRBV7-9 and J usage is TRBJ2-5; tentatively, D is TRBD1 (6 bases). This sequence originates from a girl aged 5-17 years with multiple sclerosis. The sample taken for sequencing was blood. CDR3 sequence: CTSSSRTVKYQETQYF. CDR3 nucleotides: TGTACCAGCAGCTCAAGGACAGTCAAGTACCAAGAGACCCAGTACTTC. Based on the CDR3 plus reference TRBV7-9 and TRBJ2-5, the full variable domain is DTGVSQNPRHKITKRGQNVTFRCDPISEHNRLYWYRQTLGQGPEFLTYFQNEAQLEKSRLLSDRFSAERPKGSFSTLEIQRTEQGDSAMYLCTSSSRTVKYQETQYFGPGTRLLVL.